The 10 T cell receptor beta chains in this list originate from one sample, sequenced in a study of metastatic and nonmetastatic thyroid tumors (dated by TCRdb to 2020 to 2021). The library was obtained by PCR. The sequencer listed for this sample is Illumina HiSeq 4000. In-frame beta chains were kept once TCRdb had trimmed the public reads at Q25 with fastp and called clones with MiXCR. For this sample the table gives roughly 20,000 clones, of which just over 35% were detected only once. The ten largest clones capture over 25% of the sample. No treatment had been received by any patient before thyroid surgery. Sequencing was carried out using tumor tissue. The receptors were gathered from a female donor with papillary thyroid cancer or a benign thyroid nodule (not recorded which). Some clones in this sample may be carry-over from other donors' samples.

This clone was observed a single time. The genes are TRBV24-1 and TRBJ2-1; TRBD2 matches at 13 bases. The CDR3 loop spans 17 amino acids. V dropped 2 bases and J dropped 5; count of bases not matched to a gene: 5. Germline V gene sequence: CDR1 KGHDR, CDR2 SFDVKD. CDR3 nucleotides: TGTGCCACCAGTGATTACGGACTAGCGGGAGCCCACAATGAGCAGTTCTTC. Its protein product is CATSDYGLAGAHNEQFF.

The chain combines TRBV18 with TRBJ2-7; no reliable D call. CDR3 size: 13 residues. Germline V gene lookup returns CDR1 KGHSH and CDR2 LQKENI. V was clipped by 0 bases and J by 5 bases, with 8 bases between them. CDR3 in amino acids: CASSPPITNEQYF. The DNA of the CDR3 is TGTGCCAGCTCACCACCTATCACGAACGAGCAGTACTTC.

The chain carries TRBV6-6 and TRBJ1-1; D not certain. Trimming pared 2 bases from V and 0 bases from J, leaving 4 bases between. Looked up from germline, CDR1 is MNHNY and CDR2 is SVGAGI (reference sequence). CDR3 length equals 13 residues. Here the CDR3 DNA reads TGTGCCAGCAGTTACCGCCTGAACACTGAAGCTTTCTTT. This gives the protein CASSYRLNTEAFF.

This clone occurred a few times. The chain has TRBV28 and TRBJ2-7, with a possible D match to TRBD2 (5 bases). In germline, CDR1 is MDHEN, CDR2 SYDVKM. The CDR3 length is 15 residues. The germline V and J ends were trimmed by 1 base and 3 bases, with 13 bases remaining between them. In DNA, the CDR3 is TGTGCCAGCAGTTTATTACCCGGGGTTATCTACGAGCAGTACTTC. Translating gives CASSLLPGVIYEQYF.

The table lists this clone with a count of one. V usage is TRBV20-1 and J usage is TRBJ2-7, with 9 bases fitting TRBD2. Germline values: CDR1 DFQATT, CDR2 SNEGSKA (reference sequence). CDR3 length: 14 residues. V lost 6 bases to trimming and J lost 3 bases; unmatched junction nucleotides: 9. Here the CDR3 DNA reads TGCAGTGCACAGAGACTAGCGGATTTCTACGAGCAGTACTTC. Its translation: CSAQRLADFYEQYF.

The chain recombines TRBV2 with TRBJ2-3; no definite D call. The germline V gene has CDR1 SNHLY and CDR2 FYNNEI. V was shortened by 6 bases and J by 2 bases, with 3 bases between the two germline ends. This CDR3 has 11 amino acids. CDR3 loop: CASSLTDTQYF. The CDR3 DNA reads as TGTGCCAGCAGCCTCACAGATACGCAGTATTTT.

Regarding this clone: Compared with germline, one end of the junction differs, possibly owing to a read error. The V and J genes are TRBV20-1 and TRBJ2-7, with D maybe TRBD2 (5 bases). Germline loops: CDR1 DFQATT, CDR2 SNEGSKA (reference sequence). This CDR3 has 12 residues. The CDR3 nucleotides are TGCAGTGCTAGAGCCCGGAGGTTCGAGCGGTACTTC. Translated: CSARARRFERYF.

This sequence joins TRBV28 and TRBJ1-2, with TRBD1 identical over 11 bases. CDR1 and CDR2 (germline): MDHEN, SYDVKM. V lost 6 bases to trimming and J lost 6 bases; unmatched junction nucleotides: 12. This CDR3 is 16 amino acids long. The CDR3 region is CASSLDRGHEFDGYTF. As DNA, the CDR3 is TGTGCCAGCAGCCTGGACAGGGGGCATGAGTTTGATGGCTACACCTTC.

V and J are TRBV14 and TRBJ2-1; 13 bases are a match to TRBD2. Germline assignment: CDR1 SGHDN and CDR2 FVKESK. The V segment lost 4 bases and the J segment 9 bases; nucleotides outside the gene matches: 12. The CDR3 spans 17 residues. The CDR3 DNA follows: TGTGCCAGCAGCCCGCAGCCTGGACTAGCGGGGGAATGTGAGCAGTTCTTC. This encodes CASSPQPGLAGECEQFF.

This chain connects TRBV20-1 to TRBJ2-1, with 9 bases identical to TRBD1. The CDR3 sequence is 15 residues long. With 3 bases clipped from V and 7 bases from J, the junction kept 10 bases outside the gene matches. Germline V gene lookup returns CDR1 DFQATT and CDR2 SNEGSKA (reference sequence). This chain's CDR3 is CSASGYGQGQNEQFF. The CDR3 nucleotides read TGCAGTGCTAGCGGCTATGGACAGGGGCAAAATGAGCAGTTCTTC.